This T cell receptor (beta chain) was observed in a study of blood T cell repertoires in COVID-19. Study at large: Collection of acute and convalescent COVID-19 samples took place in the United States, Italy and Spain. PBMCs, B-cell-depleted T cells, or T cells were the source of the cDNA or gDNA that made up the material.

In the study's own analysis: Amplification of reference gene primers provided the estimated nucleated cell counts. Using immunoSEQ multiplex PCR, the repertoire was profiled, and TCRdb retains in-frame clones only, with some absent. V and J calls plus clone size are reproduced from that table; the DNA served to infer D and trimming. Among under 200,000 clones listed, around 80% were seen once. V gave up 3 bases and J gave up 4 bases, with 18 bases separating them. CDR3 size: 17 residues. CDR1 and CDR2 from the germline V gene are LGHNA and YSLEER. The sample holds one count of this clone. Sequencing was performed on peripheral blood. The TCR originated in a man in his fifties or sixties with acute or convalescent COVID-19. V usage is TRBV4-3 and J usage is TRBJ2-2, with a tentative D call TRBD1 (6 bases). The CDR3: CASSQGTTGKGTGELFF. DNA of the CDR3: TGCGCCAGCAGCCAGGGAACAACAGGGAAGGGCACCGGGGAGCTGTTTTTT.